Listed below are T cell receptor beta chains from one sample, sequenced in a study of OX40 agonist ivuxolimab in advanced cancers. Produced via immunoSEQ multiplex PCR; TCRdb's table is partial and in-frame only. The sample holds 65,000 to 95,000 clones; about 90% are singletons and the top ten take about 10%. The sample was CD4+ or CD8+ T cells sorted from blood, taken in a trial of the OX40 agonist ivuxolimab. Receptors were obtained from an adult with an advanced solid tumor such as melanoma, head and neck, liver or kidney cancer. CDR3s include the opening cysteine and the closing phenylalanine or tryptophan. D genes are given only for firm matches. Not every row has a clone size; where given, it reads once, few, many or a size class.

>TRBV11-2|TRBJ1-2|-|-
TGTGCCAGCACCCCACCTGGACAGTGGAACTATGGCTACACCTTC
CASTPPGQWNYGYTF
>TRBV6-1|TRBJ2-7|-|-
TGTGCCAGCAGTGAATCAGCAGGGGTTGTATACGAGCAGTACTTC
CASSESAGVVYEQYF
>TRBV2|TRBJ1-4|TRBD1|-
TGTGCCAGCAGTGACGGCAGGGGGCAGGATGAAAAACTGTTTTTT
CASSDGRGQDEKLFF
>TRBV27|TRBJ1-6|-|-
TGTGCCAGCAGCCCAGATAGGAACAGTGCTAATTCACCCCTCCACTTT
CASSPDRNSANSPLHF
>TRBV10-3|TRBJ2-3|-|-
TGTGCCATCAGTGAAGGAGGGGGGTGGGATACGCAGTATTTT
CAISEGGGWDTQYF
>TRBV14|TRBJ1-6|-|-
TGTGCCAGCAGCCAAGAAGAGGGAATCTCCTATAATTCACCCCTCCACTTT
CASSQEEGISYNSPLHF
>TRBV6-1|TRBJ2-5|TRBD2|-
TGTGCCAGCAGTGCGGGGGGGCAAGAGACCCAGTACTTC
CASSAGGQETQYF
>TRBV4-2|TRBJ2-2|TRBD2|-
TGTGCCAGCAGCCAGGAGCGGGGGAACACCGGGGAGCTGTTTTTT
CASSQERGNTGELFF
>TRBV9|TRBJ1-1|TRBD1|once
TGTGCCAGCAGCGATGTAACAGGGGTGAACACTGAAGCTTTCTTT
CASSDVTGVNTEAFF
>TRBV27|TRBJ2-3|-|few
TGTGCCAGCAGTTTATCAATGTCCGCTACAGATACGCAGTATTTT
CASSLSMSATDTQYF
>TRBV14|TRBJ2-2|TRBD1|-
TGTGCCAGCAGCCGAGGACAGGGGTGGACCGGGGAGCTGTTTTTT
CASSRGQGWTGELFF
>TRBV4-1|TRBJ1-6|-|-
TGCGCCAGCAGCCAAGTTCTCACAGCGACGAATTCACCCCTCCACTTT
CASSQVLTATNSPLHF
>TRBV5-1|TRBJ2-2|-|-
TGCGCCAGCAGCCCTGACCCGGGGGGCTCTTTAGCCGGGGAGCTGTTTTTT
CASSPDPGGSLAGELFF
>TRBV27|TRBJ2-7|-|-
TGTGCCAGCAGTTTATCGGATTCCTACGAGCAGTACTTC
CASSLSDSYEQYF
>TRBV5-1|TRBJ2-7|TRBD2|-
TGCGCCAGCAGCTTAGCGGGGGAAAGCTACGAGCAGTACTTC
CASSLAGESYEQYF
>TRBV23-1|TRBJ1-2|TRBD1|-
TGCGCCAGCAGTCATATCGACAGGGGCGTCCGCTATGGCTACACCTTC
CASSHIDRGVRYGYTF
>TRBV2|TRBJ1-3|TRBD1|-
TGTGCCAGCAGTGACGTGGGACAGGTCGGCACCATATATTTT
CASSDVGQVGTIYF
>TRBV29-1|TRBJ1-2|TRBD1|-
TGCAGCGTTGTGGGACAGCTTGGGGAAAGCTATGGCTACACCTTC
CSVVGQLGESYGYTF
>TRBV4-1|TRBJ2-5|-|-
TGCGCCAGCAGCCAAGGAGGAGGGCTGGCAGAGACCCAGTACTTC
CASSQGGGLAETQYF
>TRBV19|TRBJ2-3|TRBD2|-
TGTGCCAGTAGCAGAAGCGGGGGGGCGACAGATACGCAGTATTTT
CASSRSGGATDTQYF
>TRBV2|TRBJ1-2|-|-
TGTGCCAGCAGTGATTGGGGCAATGGCTACACCTTC
CASSDWGNGYTF
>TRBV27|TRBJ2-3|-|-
TGTGCCAGCAGTCCTATCGGCCGGGGGAGCACAGATACGCAGTATTTT
CASSPIGRGSTDTQYF
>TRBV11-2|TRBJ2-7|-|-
TGTGCCAGCAACCCTTTCGGGCAGGTCAAAAGGGACGAGCAGTACTTC
CASNPFGQVKRDEQYF
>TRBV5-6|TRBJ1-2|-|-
TGTGCCAGCAGTTCCGGGACCGCCTTAAGGGGCTACACCTTC
CASSSGTALRGYTF
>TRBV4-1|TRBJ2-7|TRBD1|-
TGCGCCAGCAGCCAAGCACAGGGGTCCTACGAGCAGTACTTC
CASSQAQGSYEQYF
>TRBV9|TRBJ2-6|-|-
TGTGCCAGCAGCGTGGACAGTACAGGGGCCAACGTCCTGACTTTC
CASSVDSTGANVLTF
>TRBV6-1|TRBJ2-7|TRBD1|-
TGTGCCATAGAGGACAGGGGAGGCTACGAGCAGTACTTC
CAIEDRGGYEQYF
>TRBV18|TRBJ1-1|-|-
TGTGCCAGCTCACCGGGGCTGGGAATGAACACTGAAGCTTTCTTT
CASSPGLGMNTEAFF
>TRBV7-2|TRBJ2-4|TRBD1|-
TGTGCCAGCAGCTCCCGGGACAGCCTCTCCCTTATTCAGTACTTC
CASSSRDSLSLIQYF
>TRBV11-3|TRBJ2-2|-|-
TGTGCCAGCAGCCCCCCCAGGGAGTCGAACACCGGGGAGCTGTTTTTT
CASSPPRESNTGELFF
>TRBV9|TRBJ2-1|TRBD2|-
TGTGCCAGCAGTCCGGGGGGGTCCCGCAATGAGCAGTTCTTC
CASSPGGSRNEQFF
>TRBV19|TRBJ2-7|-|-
TGTGCCACTGCTAGAGGAGGGTCCTACGAGCAGTACTTC
CATARGGSYEQYF
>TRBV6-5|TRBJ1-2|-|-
TGTGCCAGCAGAACATATGGCTACACCTTC
CASRTYGYTF
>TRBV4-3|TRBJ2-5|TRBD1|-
TGCGCCAGCAGCCAGGACAGGGGGCAAGAGACCCAGTACTTC
CASSQDRGQETQYF
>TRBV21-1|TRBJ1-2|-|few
TGTGCCAGCAGCGACCGACACGCCGAATATGGCTACACCTTC
CASSDRHAEYGYTF
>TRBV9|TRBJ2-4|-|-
TGTGCCAGCAGCGTAGGGGGCCGGGTCGATCCCAAAAACATTCAGTACTTC
CASSVGGRVDPKNIQYF
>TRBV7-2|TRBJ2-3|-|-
TGTGCCAGCAGCTTAGGAGGGACACGCACAGATACGCAGTATTTT
CASSLGGTRTDTQYF
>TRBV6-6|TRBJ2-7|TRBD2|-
TGTGCCAGCATTGACCCCCCTAGCGGGACCTACGAGCAGTACTTC
CASIDPPSGTYEQYF
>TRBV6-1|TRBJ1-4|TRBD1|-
TGTGCCACCCGCACAGGACAGGGGAATGAAAAACTGTTTTTT
CATRTGQGNEKLFF
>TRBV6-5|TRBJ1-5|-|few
TGTGCCAGCAGTTCGCTCAATCAGCCCCAGCATTTT
CASSSLNQPQHF
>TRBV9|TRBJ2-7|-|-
TGTGCCAGTGGGGAGGGGGACTACTACGAGCAGTACTTC
CASGEGDYYEQYF
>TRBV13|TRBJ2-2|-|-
TGTGCCAGCAGCCCAGACACCTATACGAACACCGGGGAGCTGTTTTTT
CASSPDTYTNTGELFF
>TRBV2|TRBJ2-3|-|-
TGTGCCAGCAGTGAGGTGGGCGCAGATACGCAGTATTTT
CASSEVGADTQYF
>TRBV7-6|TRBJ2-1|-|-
TGTGCCAGCACCCTAGGGGGGGGCTACAATGAGCAGTTCTTC
CASTLGGGYNEQFF
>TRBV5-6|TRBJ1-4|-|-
TGTGCCAGCAGCAGTGAGGGTCTGCTGGAAAAACTGTTTTTT
CASSSEGLLEKLFF
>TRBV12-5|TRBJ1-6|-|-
TGTGCTAGTGGTTTGACGGAGACCTCTAATTCACCCCTCCACTTT
CASGLTETSNSPLHF
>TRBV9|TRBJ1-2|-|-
TGTGCCAGCAGCTTATCCGGGACGGGGATCTATGGCTACACCTTC
CASSLSGTGIYGYTF
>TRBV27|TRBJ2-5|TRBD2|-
TGTGCCAGCAGTTTTCGGGCTAGCGGGGGGGCCGACCAAGAGACCCAGTACTTC
CASSFRASGGADQETQYF
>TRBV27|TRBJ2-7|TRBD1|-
TGTGCCAGCAGTTCCGGGACAGGGGGTTACGAGCAGTACTTC
CASSSGTGGYEQYF
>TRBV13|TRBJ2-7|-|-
TGTGCCAGCAGCCAGGGGGGTATGTACGAGCAGTACTTC
CASSQGGMYEQYF
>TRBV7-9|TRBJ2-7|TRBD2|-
TGTGCCAGCAGCTTCCCCGGGACTAGCGGGGGTGGCTACGAGCAGTACTTC
CASSFPGTSGGGYEQYF
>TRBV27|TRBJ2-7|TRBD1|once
TGTGCCAGCAGTCCAGGACAGGGTTGGAACGAGCAGTACTTC
CASSPGQGWNEQYF
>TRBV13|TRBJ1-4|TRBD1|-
TGTGCCAGCAGCGGAAGGGGGCAGTCTAATGAAAAACTGTTTTTT
CASSGRGQSNEKLFF
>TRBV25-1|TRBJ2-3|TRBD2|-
TGTGCCAGCAGTGACTTGACTAGCGGGTTCTCAGATACGCAGTATTTT
CASSDLTSGFSDTQYF
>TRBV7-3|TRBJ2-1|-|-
TGTGCCAGCAGCTTAACAGGGGCCTACAATGAGCAGTTCTTC
CASSLTGAYNEQFF
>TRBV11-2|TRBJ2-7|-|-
TGTGCCAGCAGCGCGAAGGCACGAGCTAGAACCTACGAGCAGTACTTC
CASSAKARARTYEQYF